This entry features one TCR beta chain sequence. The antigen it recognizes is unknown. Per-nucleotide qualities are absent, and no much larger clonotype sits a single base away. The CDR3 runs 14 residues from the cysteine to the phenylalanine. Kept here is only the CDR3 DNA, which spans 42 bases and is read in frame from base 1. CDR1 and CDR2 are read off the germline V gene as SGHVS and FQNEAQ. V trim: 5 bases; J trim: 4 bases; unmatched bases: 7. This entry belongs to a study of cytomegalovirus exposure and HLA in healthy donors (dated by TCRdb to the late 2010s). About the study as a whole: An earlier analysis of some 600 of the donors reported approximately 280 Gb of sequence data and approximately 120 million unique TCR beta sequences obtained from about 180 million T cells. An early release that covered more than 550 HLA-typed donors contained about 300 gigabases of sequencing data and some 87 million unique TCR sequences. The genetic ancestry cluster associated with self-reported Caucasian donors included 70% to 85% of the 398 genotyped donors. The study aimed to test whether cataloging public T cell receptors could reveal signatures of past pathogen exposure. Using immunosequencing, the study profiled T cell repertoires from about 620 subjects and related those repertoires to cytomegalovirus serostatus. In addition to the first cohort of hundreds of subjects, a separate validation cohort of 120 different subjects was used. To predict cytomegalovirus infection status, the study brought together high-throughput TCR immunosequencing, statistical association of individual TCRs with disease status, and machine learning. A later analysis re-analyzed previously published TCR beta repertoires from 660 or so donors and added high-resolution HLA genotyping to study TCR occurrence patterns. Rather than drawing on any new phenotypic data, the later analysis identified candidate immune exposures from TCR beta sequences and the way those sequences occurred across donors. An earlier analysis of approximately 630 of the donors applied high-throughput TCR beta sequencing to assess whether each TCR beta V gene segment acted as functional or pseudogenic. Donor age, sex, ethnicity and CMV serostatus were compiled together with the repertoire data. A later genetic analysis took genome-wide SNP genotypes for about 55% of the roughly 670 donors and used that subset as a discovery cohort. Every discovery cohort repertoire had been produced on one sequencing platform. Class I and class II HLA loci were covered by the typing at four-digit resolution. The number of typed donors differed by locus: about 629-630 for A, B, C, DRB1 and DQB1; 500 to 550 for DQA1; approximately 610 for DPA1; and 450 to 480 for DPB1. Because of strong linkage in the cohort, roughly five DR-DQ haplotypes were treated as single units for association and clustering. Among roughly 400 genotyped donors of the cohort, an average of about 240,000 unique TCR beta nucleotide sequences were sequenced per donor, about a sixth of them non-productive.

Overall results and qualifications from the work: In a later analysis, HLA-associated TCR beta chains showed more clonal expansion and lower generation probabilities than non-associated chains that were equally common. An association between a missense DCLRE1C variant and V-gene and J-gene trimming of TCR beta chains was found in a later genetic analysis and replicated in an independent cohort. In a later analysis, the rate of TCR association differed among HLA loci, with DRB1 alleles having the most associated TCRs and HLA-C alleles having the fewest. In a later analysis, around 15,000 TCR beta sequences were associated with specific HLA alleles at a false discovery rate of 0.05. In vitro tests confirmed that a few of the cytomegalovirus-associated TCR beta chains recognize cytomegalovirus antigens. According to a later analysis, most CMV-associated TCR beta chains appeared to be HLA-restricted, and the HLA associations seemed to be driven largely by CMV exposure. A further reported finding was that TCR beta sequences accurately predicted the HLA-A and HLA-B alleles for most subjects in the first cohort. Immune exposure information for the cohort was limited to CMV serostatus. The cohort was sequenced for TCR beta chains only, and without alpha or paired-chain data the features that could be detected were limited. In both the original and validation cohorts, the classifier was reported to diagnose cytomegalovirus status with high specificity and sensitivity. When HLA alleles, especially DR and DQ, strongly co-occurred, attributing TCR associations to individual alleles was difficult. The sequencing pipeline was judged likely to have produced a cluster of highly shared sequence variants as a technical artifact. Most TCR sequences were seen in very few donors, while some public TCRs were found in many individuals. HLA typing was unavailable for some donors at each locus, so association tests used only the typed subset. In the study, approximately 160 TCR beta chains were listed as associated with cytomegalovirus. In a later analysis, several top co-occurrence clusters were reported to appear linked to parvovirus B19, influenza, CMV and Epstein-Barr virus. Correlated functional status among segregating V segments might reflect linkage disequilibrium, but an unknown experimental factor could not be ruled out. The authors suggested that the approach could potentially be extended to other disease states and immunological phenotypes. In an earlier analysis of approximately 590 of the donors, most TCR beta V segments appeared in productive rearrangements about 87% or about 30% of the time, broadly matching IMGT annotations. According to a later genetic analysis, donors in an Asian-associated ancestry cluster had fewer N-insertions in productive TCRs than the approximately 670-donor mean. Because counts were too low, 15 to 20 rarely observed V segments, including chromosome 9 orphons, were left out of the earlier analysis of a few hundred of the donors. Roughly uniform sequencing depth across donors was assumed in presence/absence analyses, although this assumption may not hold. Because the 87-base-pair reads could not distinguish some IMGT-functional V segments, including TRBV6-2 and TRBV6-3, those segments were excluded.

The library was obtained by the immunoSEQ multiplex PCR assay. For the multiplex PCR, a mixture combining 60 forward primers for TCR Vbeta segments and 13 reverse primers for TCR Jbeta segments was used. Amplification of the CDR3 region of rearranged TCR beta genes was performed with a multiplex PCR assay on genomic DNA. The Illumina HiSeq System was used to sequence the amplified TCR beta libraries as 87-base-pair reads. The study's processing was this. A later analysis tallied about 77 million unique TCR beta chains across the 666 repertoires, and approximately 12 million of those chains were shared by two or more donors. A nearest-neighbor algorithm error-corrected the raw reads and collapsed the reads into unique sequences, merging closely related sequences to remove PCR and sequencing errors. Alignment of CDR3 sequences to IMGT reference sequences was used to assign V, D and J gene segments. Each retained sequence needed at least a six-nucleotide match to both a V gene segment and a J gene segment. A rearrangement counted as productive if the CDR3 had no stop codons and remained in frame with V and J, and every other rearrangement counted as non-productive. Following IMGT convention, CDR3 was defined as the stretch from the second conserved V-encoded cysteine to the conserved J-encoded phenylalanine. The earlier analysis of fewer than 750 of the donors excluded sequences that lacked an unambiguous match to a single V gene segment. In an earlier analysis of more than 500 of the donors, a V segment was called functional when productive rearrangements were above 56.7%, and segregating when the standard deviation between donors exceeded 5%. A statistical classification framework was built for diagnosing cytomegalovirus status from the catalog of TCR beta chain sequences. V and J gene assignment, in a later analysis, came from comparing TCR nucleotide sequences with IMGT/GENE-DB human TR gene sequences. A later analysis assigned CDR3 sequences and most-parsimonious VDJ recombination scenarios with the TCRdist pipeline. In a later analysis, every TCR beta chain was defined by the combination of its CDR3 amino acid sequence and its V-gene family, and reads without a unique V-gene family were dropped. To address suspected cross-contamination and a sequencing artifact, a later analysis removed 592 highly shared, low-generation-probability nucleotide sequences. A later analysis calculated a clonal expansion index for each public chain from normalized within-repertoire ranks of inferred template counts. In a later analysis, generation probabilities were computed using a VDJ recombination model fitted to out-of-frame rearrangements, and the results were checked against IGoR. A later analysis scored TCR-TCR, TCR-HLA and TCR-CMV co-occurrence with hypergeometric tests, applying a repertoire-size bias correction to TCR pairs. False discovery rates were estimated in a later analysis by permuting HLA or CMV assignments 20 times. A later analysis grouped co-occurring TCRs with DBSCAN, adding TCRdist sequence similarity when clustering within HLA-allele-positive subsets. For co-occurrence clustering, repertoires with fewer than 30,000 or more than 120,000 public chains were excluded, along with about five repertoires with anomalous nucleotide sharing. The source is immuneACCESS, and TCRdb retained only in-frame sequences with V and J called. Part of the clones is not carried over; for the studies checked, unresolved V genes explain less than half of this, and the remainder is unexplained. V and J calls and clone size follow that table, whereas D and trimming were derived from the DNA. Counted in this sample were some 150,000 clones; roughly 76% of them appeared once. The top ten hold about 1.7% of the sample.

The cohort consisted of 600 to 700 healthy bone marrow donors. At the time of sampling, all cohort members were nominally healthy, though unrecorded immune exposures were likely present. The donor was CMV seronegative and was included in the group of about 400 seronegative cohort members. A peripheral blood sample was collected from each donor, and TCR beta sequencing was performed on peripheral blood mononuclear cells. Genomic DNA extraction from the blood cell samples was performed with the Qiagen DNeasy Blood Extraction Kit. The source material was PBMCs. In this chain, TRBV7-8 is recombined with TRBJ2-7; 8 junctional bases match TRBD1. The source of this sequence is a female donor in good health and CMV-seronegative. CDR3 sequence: CASSNRDRPYEQYF. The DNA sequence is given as TGTGCCAGCAGCAACCGGGACAGGCCGTACGAGCAGTACTTC.